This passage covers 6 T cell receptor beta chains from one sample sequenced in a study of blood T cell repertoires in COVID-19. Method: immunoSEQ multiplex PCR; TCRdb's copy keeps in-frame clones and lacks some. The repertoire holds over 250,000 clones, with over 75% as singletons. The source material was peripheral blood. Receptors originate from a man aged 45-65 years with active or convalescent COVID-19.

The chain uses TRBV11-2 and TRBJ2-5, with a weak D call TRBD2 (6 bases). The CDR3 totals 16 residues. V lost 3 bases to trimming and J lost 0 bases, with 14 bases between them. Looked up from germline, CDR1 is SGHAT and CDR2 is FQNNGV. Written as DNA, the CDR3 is TGTGCCAGCAGCTTTTACCCAGCGGGCGACCAAGAGACCCAGTACTTC. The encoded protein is CASSFYPAGDQETQYF.

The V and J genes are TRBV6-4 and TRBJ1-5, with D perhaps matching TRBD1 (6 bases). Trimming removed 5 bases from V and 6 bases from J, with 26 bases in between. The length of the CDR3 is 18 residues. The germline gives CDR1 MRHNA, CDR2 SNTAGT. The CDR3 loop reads CASSLTRRREKQGQPQHF. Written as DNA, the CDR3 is TGTGCCAGCAGTCTGACAAGGCGCAGGGAAAAACAGGGTCAGCCCCAGCATTTT.

CDR3 bases: TGTGCCAGCAGTTACTCGTGGAGGGGGAACACTGAAGCTTTCTTT. Amino acid sequence: CASSYSWRGNTEAFF. The V and J genes are TRBV6-2 or TRBV6-3 and TRBJ1-1, with D possibly matching TRBD1 (5 bases). Germline V CDR1 and CDR2: MNHEY, SVGEGT. This CDR3 is built from 15 residues. Trimming shortened V by 0 bases and J by 1 base, and 9 bases separated the two germline ends.

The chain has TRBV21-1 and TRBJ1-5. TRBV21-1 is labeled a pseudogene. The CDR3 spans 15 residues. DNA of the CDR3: TGTGCCAGCAGCAGAATAGGGAGGCGCAATCAGCCCCAGCATTTT. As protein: CASSRIGRRNQPQHF.

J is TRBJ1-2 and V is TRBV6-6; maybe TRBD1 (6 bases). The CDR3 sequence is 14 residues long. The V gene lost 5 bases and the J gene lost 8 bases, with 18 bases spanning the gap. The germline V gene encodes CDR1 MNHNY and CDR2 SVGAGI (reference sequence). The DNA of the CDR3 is TGTGCCAGCAGTCGGGACATCCCCAACTTAGGCTACACCTTC. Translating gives CASSRDIPNLGYTF.

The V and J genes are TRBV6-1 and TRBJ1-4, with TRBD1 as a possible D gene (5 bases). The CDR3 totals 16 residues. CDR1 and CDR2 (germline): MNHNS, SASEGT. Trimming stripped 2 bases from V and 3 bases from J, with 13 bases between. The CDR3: CASSERGGTPNEKLFF. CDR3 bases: TGTGCCAGCAGTGAACGTGGAGGGACCCCTAATGAAAAACTGTTTTTT.